The clone carrying this T cell receptor (beta chain) was counted a few times. Its antigen is still unknown. These data belong to a study of response to subunit inactivated influenza vaccine. Study-level points and caveats: Every seasonal influenza vaccination brings in few new T cells, the authors suggested.

MiXCR, run by TCRdb on the RT-PCR reads, gives a single entry per CDR3 protein. The sample includes a few hundred thousand distinct CDR3 sequences, just over 20% of them seen just once. This CDR3 contains 16 residues. Germline V gene data show CDR1 as SGHKS and CDR2 as YYEKEE (reference sequence). V lost 4 bases and J lost 1, with 17 bases in between. The sample in question was PBMCs from blood, obtained around 22 months after vaccination. This chain uses TRBV5-5 with TRBJ1-1, with D tentatively TRBD1 (6 bases). The origin of this receptor is a man between 50 and 69 years old who received an inactivated influenza vaccine. CDR3 DNA sequence: TGTGCCAGCAGCCCCTTAGGGGGAGACTCGAACACTGAAGCTTTCTTT. Translated, it gives CASSPLGGDSNTEAFF. Combining the CDR3 with reference TRBV5-5 and TRBJ1-1 gives the whole variable domain DAGVTQSPTHLIKTRGQQVTLRCSPISGHKSVSWYQQVLGQGPQFIFQYYEKEERGRGNFPDRFSARQFPNYSSELNVNALLLGDSALYLCASSPLGGDSNTEAFFGQGTRLTVV.